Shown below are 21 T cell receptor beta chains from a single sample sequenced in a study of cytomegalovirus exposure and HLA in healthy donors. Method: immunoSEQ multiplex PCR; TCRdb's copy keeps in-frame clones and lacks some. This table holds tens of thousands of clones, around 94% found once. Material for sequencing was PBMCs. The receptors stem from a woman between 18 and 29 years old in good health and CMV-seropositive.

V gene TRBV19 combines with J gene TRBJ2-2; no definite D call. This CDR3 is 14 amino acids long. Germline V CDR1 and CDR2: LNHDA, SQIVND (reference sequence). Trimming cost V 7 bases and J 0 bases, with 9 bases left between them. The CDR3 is CASTPGPNTGELFF. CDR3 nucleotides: TGTGCCAGTACCCCAGGCCCGAACACCGGGGAGCTGTTTTTT.

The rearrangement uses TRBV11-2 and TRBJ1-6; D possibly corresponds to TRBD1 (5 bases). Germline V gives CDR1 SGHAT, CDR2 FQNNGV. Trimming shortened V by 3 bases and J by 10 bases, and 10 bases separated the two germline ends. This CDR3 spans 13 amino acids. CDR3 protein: CASSLPGPSPLHF. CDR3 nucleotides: TGTGCCAGCAGCTTGCCAGGGCCCTCACCCCTCCACTTT.

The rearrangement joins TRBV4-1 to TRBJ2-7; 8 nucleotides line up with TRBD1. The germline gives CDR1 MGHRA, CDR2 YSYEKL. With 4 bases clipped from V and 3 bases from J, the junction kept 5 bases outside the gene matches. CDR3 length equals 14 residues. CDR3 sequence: CASSPRTGNYEQYF. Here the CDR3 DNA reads TGCGCCAGCAGCCCGCGGACAGGGAACTACGAGCAGTACTTC.

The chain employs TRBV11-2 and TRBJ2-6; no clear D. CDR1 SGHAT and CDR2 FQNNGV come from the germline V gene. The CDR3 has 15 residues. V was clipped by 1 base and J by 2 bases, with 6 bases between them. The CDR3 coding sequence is TGTGCCAGCAGCTTAGTGTTTACTGGGGCCAACGTCCTGACTTTC. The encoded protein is CASSLVFTGANVLTF.

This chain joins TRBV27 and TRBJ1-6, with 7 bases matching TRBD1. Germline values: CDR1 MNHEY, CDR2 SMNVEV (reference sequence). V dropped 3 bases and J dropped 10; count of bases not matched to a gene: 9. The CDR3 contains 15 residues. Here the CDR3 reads CASSFRRQGISPLHF. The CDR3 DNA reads TGTGCCAGCAGTTTCCGTCGACAGGGTATCTCACCCCTCCACTTT.

CDR3 sequence: CASSLDIGGEQFF. The CDR3 DNA sequence: TGTGCCAGCAGCTTAGATATCGGGGGGGAGCAGTTCTTC. The rearrangement joins TRBV7-9 to TRBJ2-1; 7 nucleotides line up with TRBD2. V shed 1 base and J 10 bases; nucleotides not matched to a gene: 4. This CDR3 spans 13 amino acids. CDR1 SEHNR and CDR2 FQNEAQ come from the germline V gene (reference sequence).

DNA for the CDR3: TGCGCCAGCAGCTCGGGGACAGCCTCCTACGAGCAGTACTTC. Translation gives CASSSGTASYEQYF. The chain joins TRBV5-1 to TRBJ2-7; 7 nucleotides agree with TRBD1. This CDR3 is 14 amino acids long. The trim removed 3 bases at V and 0 bases at J, leaving 3 bases unmatched. The V gene's germline CDR1 is SGHRS and CDR2 YFSETQ. The variable domain in full, with the rest retrieved from reference TRBV5-1 and TRBJ2-7, is KAGVTQTPRYLIKTRGQQVTLSCSPISGHRSVSWYQQTPGQGLQFLFEYFSETQRNKGNFPGRFSGRQFSNSRSEMNVSTLELGDSALYLCASSSGTASYEQYFGPGTRLTVT.

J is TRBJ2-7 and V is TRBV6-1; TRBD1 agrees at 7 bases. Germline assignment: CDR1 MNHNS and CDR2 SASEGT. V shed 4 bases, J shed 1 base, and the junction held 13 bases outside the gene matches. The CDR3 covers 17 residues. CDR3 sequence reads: CASSGLTGTNRSYEQYF. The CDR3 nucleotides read TGTGCCAGCAGTGGTCTGACAGGGACGAATAGATCCTACGAGCAGTACTTC.

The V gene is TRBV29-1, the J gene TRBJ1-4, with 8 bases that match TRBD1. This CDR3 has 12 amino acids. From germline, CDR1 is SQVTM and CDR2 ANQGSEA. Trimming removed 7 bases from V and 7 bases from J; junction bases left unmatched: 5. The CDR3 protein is CSATGGREKLFF. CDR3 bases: TGCAGCGCAACAGGGGGACGTGAAAAACTGTTTTTT.

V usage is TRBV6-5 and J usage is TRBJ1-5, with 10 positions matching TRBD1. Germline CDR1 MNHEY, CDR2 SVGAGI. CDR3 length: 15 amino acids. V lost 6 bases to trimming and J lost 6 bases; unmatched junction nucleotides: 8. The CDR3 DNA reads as TGTGCCAGCAGCGAGGGGACAGGGGTTGCTCAGCCCCAGCATTTT. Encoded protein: CASSEGTGVAQPQHF.

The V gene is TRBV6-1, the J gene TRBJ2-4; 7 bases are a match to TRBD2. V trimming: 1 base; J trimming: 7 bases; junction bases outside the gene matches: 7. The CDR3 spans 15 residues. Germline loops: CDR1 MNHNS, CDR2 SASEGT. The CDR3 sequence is CASSEGGGSGNIQYF. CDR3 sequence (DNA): TGTGCCAGCAGTGAAGGGGGAGGTAGCGGGAACATTCAGTACTTC.

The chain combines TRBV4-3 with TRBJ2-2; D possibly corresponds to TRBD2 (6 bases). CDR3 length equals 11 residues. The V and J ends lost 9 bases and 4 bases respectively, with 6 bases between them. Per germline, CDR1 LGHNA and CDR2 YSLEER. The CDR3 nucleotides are TGCGCCAGGGGAGGCACCGGGGAGCTGTTTTTT. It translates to CARGGTGELFF.

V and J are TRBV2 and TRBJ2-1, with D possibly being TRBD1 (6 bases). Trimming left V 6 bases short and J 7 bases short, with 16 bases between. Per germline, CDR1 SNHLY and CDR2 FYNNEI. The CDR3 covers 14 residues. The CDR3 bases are TGTGCCAGCAGAGGGGCGAGGGGGTTTAATGAGCAGTTCTTC. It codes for CASRGARGFNEQFF.

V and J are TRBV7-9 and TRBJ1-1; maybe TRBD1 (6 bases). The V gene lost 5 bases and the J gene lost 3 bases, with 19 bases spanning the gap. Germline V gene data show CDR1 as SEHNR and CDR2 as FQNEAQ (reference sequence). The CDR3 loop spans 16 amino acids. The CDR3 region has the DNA TGTGCCAGCAGCCCAGGGACACCCTCCGGAGACACTGAAGCTTTCTTT. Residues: CASSPGTPSGDTEAFF. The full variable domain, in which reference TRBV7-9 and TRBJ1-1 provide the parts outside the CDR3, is DTGVSQNPRHKITKRGQNVTFRCDPISEHNRLYWYRQTLGQGPEFLTYFQNEAQLEKSRLLSDRFSAERPKGSFSTLEIQRTEQGDSAMYLCASSPGTPSGDTEAFFGQGTRLTVV.

CDR3 sequence: CASSQDGTPSLYEQYF. The CDR3 region has the DNA TGCGCCAGCAGCCAGGACGGGACACCCAGCCTCTACGAGCAGTACTTC. The chain couples TRBV4-1 to TRBJ2-7; D is perhaps TRBD1 (6 bases). This CDR3 spans 16 amino acids. Germline-derived CDR1 and CDR2 are MGHRA and YSYEKL. V shed 3 bases and J shed 3 bases, with 18 bases lying between them.

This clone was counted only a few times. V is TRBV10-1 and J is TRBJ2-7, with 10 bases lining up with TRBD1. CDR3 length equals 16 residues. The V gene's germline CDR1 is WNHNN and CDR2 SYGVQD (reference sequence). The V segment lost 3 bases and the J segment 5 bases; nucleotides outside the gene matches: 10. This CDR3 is CASSENPGTGDHEQYF. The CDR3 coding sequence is TGCGCCAGCAGTGAAAATCCGGGGACAGGGGACCACGAGCAGTACTTC.

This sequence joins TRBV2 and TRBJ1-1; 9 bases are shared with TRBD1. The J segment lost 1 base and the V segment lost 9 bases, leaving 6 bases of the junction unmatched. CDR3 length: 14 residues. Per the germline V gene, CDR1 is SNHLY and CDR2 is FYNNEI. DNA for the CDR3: TGTGCCAGAGGGGGGACAGGGTGGAACACTGAAGCTTTCTTT. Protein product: CARGGTGWNTEAFF.

This chain's CDR3 is CASSGTGWNTEAFF. The CDR3 coding sequence is TGTGCCAGCAGCGGGACAGGATGGAACACTGAAGCTTTCTTT. The genes are TRBV9 and TRBJ1-1; the match to TRBD1 covers 7 bases. The CDR3 loop spans 14 amino acids. Germline V gene lookup returns CDR1 SGDLS and CDR2 YYNGEE. Trimming took 3 bases from V and 1 from J; bases not matched to a gene: 3.

The CDR3 protein is CASRGQIGYGYTF. The CDR3, as DNA: TGTGCCAGTAGGGGACAGATTGGCTATGGCTACACCTTC. V and J are TRBV19 and TRBJ1-2; TRBD1 matches 7 bases. CDR3 length: 13 residues. Trimming cost V 6 bases and J 4 bases; bases outside gene matches: 5. Per the germline V gene, CDR1 is LNHDA and CDR2 is SQIVND (reference sequence).

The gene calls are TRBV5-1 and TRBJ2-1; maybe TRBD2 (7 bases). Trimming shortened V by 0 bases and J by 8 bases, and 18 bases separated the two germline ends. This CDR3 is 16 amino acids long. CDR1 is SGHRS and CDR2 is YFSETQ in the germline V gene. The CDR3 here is CASSLGRGPYGDEQFF. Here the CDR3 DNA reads TGCGCCAGCAGCTTGGGGCGGGGGCCCTATGGGGATGAGCAGTTCTTC.

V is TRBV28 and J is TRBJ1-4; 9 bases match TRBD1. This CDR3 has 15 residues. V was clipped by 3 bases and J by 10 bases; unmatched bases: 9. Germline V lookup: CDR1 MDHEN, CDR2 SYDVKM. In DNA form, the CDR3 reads TGTGCCAGCAGTTTTCAAGGGGACAGGGTGGGAAAACTGTTTTTT. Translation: CASSFQGDRVGKLFF.